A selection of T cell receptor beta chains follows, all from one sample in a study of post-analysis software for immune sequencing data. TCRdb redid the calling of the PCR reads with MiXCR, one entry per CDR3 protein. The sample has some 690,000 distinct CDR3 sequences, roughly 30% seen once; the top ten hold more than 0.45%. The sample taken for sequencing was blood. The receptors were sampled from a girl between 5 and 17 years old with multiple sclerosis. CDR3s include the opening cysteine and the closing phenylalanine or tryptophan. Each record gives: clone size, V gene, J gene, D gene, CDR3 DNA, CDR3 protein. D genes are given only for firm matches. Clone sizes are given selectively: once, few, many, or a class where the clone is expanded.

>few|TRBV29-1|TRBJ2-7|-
TGCAGCGTTTCCGGGCCCTCCCGCGAGCAGTACTTC
CSVSGPSREQYF
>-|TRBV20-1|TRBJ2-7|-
TGCAGTGCGGGGACCGGGACCAACTACGAGCAGTACTTC
CSAGTGTNYEQYF
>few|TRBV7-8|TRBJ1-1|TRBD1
TGTGCCAGCAGTCGCGACAGGGGGGACTCAACTTTCTTT
CASSRDRGDSTFF
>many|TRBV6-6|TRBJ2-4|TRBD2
TGTGCCAGCCAGACGGGCGGGAGTGTCAAAAACATTCAGTACTTC
CASQTGGSVKNIQYF
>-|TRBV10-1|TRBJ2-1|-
TGCGCCAGCAGTGAGTCCAACGCCTACAATGAGCAGTTCTTC
CASSESNAYNEQFF
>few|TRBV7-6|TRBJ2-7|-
TGTGCCAGCAGCGTCGCGACAGACAGTATTTTCGAGCAGTACTTC
CASSVATDSIFEQYF
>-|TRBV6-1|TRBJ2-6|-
TGTGCCAGCAGTGAAGCTGTCGGCGCTGGGGCCAACGCCCTGACTTTC
CASSEAVGAGANALTF
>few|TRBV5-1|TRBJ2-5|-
TGCGCCAGCAGCTCGGTCGGGCAAGAGACCCAGTACTTC
CASSSVGQETQYF
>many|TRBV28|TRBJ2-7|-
TGTGCCAGCGCTTATTCTGGCCCAGCCTCCGAGCAGTACTTC
CASAYSGPASEQYF
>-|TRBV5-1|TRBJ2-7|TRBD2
TGCGCCAGCAGCTCCCTGAGGACTAGCGGGAGGCAGTACTTC
CASSSLRTSGRQYF
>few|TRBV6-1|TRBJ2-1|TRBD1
TGTGCCAGCAGTGAAGGAGGGGGCCGGACGGGATACAATGAGCAGTTCTTC
CASSEGGGRTGYNEQFF
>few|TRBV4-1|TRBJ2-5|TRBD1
TGCGCCAGCAGCCTCCTTCATACCGGGACAGGGAAAGAGACCCAGTACTTC
CASSLLHTGTGKETQYF
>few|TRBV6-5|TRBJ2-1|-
TGTGCCAGCAGTTACTCTTCTGGAGGACACAATGAGCAGTTCTTC
CASSYSSGGHNEQFF
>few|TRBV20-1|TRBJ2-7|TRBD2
TGCAGTGCCACCGGACTAGCGGGAGATCGGAACGAGCAGTACTTC
CSATGLAGDRNEQYF
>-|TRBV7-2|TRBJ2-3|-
TGTGCCAGCAGCTTAGACGGGACATTGGGCGCAGATACGCAGTATTTT
CASSLDGTLGADTQYF
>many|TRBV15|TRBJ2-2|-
TGTGCCACCAGCTCGACACTCGACACCGGGGAGCTGTTTTTT
CATSSTLDTGELFF
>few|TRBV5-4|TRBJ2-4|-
TGTGCCAGCAGCCCGGAGGCTATTTTGGACATTCAGTACTTC
CASSPEAILDIQYF
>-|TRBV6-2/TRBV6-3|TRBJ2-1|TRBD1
TGTGCCACCCGAGGGGCAGGGGGCTCCTACAATGAGCAGTTCTTC
CATRGAGGSYNEQFF
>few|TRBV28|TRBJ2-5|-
TGTGCCAGCAGTCCAAGGGGTATGGGAGAGACCCAGTACTTC
CASSPRGMGETQYF
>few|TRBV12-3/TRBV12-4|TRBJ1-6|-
TGTGCCAGCAGTTTCGCAGGGAATTCACCCCTCCACTTT
CASSFAGNSPLHF
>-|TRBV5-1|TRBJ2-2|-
TGCGCCAGCGGAGACAGTCTCACCGGGGAGCTGTTTTTT
CASGDSLTGELFF
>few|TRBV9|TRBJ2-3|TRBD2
TGTGCCAGCAGCGCCGGACTAGCGGGAGGAGATACGCAGTATTTT
CASSAGLAGGDTQYF
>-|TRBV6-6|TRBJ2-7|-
TGTGCCAGCAGTTACCCCCAGGGGTACGAGCAGTACTTC
CASSYPQGYEQYF
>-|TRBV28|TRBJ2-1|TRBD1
TGTGCCAGCAGTTTAAGTCAGGGGGTCAATGAGCAGTTCTTC
CASSLSQGVNEQFF
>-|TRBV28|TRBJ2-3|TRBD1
TGTGCCAGCAGCCTCCGGACAGGGGCGGCAGATACGCAGTATTTT
CASSLRTGAADTQYF
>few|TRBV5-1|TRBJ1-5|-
TGCGCCAGCAGCTTGGGGACAGCCTCCGGTCAGCCCCAGCATTTT
CASSLGTASGQPQHF
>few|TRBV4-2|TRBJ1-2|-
TGTGCCAGCAGCCAAGATGGCTCTATTACTACCCTCTATGGCTACACCTTC
CASSQDGSITTLYGYTF
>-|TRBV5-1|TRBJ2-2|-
TGCGCCAGCAGCTCCATAGGGTTGAACACCGGGGAGCTGTTTTTT
CASSSIGLNTGELFF
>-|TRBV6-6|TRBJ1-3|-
TGTGCCAGCAGTTACACAGGGCTCCTGAGAAACACCATATATTTT
CASSYTGLLRNTIYF
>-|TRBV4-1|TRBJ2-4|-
TGCGCCAGCAGCCAACTCAGACTAGCCAAAAACATTCAGTACTTC
CASSQLRLAKNIQYF
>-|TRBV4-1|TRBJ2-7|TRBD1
TGCGCCAGCCTGGGACAGCTTGACTCCGAGCAGTACTTC
CASLGQLDSEQYF
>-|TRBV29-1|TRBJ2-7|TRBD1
TGCAGCGGGAGACAGGGGGGCTCCTACGAGCAGTACTTC
CSGRQGGSYEQYF
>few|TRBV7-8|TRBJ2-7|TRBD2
TGTGCCAGCAGCTTAGCCGGGACTATACTTCTCGACGAGCAGTACTTC
CASSLAGTILLDEQYF
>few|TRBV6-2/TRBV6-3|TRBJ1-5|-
TGTGCCAGCAGACGGGACGGACCAGCACCCCAGCATTTT
CASRRDGPAPQHF
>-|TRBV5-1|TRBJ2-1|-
TGCGCCAGCAGCCCCAGCGGCCCTAACAATGAGCAGTTCTTC
CASSPSGPNNEQFF
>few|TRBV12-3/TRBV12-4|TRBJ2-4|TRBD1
TGTGCCAGCAGCCCCGGGACAGGGGGGAAAAACATTCAGTACTTC
CASSPGTGGKNIQYF
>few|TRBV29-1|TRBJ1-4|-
TGCAGCGGAACTCAGGGCGGAACTAATGAAAAACTGTTTTTT
CSGTQGGTNEKLFF
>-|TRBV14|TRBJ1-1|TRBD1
TGTGCCAGCAGCCAAGGGACAGGGGGCTGGACTGAAGCTTTCTTT
CASSQGTGGWTEAFF
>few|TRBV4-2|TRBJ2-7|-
TGTGCCAGCAGCCCACTTGGGGGAGCGGAGCAGTACTTC
CASSPLGGAEQYF
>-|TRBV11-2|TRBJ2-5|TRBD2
TGTGCCAGCAGCTTAACTAGCGGGGCCGAGACCCAGTACTTC
CASSLTSGAETQYF
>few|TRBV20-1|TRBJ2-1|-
TGCAGTGCCCCGGACAGATACGAGCAGTTCTTC
CSAPDRYEQFF
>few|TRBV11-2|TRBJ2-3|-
TGTGCCAGCAGACCAATGGGGACCCAGCGTGGGCCCGCAGATACGCAGTATTTT
CASRPMGTQRGPADTQYF
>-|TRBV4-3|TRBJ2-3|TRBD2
TGCGCCAGCAGCCAGGGGACTAGCGGGAGGGCCGGAGATACGCAGTATTTT
CASSQGTSGRAGDTQYF